This T cell receptor (beta chain) appears in the sequencing data of a study of shared clonotypes between healthy human individuals (dated by TCRdb to about 2020). At the level of the whole study: A couple of women and a few men aged 18 to 49 years were included in the cohort. Per donor, leukapheresis produced somewhere between about 0.8 and 9 billion PBMCs. For each donor, three plates each were used for CD4 naive and CD4 memory, two plates were used for CD8 naive, and one plate was used for CD8 memory. To increase sequencing depth and limit assay-specific biases, TCR repertoire library preparation and sequencing were carried out by different laboratories using diverse techniques. Blood TCR repertoires of about 5 healthy adults were deeply sequenced to estimate repertoire size and the extent of clonotype sharing between individuals. The investigation overall reported the following: Higher generation probabilities were observed for clonotypes shared by all four sorted-subset donors than for non-shared clonotypes. The genetic and exposure-history diversity represented was limited by the small number of donors. Rarefaction of sorted-subset datasets indicated incomplete sequencing despite the large sequencing depth. Naive subsets generally had larger estimated clonotype richness than memory subsets. Based on pairwise subsampling, the degree of clonotype sharing among donors was expected to be affected by sequencing depth. Across a handful of donors, around 5.4% of naive CD4, roughly 3.5% of naive CD8, about 2% of memory CD4, and approximately 0.4% of memory CD8 clonotypes were shared. Sampling was limited to blood, and TCR repertoires in tissue likely differ from TCR repertoires in blood.

Using the deep immunoSEQ assay, multiplex PCR amplified TCR CDR3 regions from genomic DNA. Genomic DNA extracted from each cell subset was distributed evenly over all wells of several immunoSEQ 96-well plates, and each plate served as one replicate. Each replicate PCR for sorted subsets received roughly 200 ng genomic DNA, equal to some 32,000 T cell genomes. Purified libraries were measured with a Qubit 3.0 fluorometer, size-checked on a Bioanalyzer 2100, and measured again with the KAPA Library Quantification kit. Each immunoSEQ 96-well plate was sequenced on its own single-read 150-cycle Illumina NextSeq 550 flow cell. As for the original processing: Because only junctional sequences without quality scores were contained in the immunoSEQ output, filtering matching that applied to full-length reads could not be performed. Sequences were annotated with PyIR, a Python wrapper for IgBLAST v1.9, and V/J genes and CDR3 were assigned using IMGT germline references. Any read was removed if the V/J assignment was weak (E-value above 1e-6), the CDR3 was missing, or the read contained stop codons, out-of-frame junctions, or ambiguous translated residues. A V3J clonotype was defined by an identical inferred V gene, J gene, and CDR3 amino acid sequence. To compute the percentage overlap between repertoires, the number of shared unique clonotypes was divided by the size of the smaller repertoire. Richness of each repertoire was evaluated using RTK rarefaction, the Chao1 estimator, and Recon v2.1 estimates of unobserved clonotypes. Generation probabilities for all TCRbeta clonotypes obtained by the gDNA method from a handful of donors were computed using OLGA. TCRdb limited this immuneACCESS table to in-frame rearrangements with V and J called. A share of clones is missing; checked studies link under half to unresolved V genes, and the rest is unexplained. The V and J calls and the clone size are those of that table, but D and trimming were determined from the DNA. The sample table contains 2,500,000 or so clones; only one count was recorded for less than 95% of them. The ten largest clones take up 0.3% to 0.45% of the sample.

Donors were healthy HIV-negative adults with no recently reported acute infections or vaccinations. Every donor was a Caucasian adult residing in Nashville, Tennessee, USA. Magnetic negative selection was used to enrich CD4+ T cells, after which naive cells were positively selected on CD45RA and the negative fraction became the memory subset. Blood was collected by leukapheresis, and PBMCs were isolated by Ficoll-Histopaque density gradient centrifugation and then cryopreserved in liquid nitrogen vapor phase. Analytical flow cytometry was used to check the purity and quantity of every magnetically sorted T cell population. From each sorted fraction, genomic DNA was isolated and quantified by UV absorbance on a Nanodrop 2000c. A word on this clone: Its recognized antigen is unknown. Base qualities are not recorded, but no much larger clone differs from it by a single base.

At the junction V is shortened by 5 bases and J by 2 bases, with 9 bases in between. Per the germline V gene, SGDLS is the CDR1 and YYNGEE is the CDR2. The CDR3 has 13 amino acids, counting the end cysteine and phenylalanine. Of all the DNA, just the CDR3 is kept, 39 bases in frame from base 1. This sequence was found in a young man in good health. Some clones in this sample may be carry-over from other donors' samples. The rearranged chain carries TRBV9 and TRBJ2-3; the D gene is unclear. The sequencing input was naive CD4+ T cells from PBMCs. The sample's cell subset or site label, decoded: CD45RA+ positively selected. The encoded CDR3 is CASSIWDTDTQYF. The DNA reads TGTGCCAGCAGTATTTGGGACACAGATACGCAGTATTTT. With all but the CDR3 taken from the reference TRBV9 and TRBJ2-3 genes, the full variable domain is: DSGVTQTPKHLITATGQRVTLRCSPRSGDLSVYWYQQSLDQGLQFLIQYYNGEERAKGNILERFSAQQFPDLHSELNLSSLELGDSALYFCASSIWDTDTQYFGPGTRLTVL.